This paragraph reports one T cell receptor beta chain. The data derive from a study of lymphopenia after photon versus proton radiotherapy. CDR1 is SGHRS, CDR2 YFSETQ, per germline. The CDR3 has 16 amino acids. V shed 1 base and J 5 bases; nucleotides not matched to a gene: 5. Sequencing used immunoSEQ multiplex PCR; TCRdb keeps in-frame clones, though not all of them. The table shows about 22,000 clones, with 92% occurring only once. The TCR originated in a woman in her 70s with pancreatic cancer. Some clones in this sample may be carry-over from other donors' samples. This chain joins TRBV5-1 and TRBJ2-1; TRBD2 matches 11 bases. The sample was peripheral blood, taken from a patient treated with proton-based radiotherapy. The DNA for the CDR3 is TGCGCCAGCAGCTTGCGGGGGACTAGCGGAGACAATGAGCAGTTCTTC. As protein: CASSLRGTSGDNEQFF.